This T cell receptor beta chain was recovered during a study of OX40 agonist ivuxolimab in advanced cancers. Background on the study: Patient treatment consisted of intravenous ivuxolimab administration every 2 weeks at 0.01 to 10 mg/kg.

Profiled with immunoSEQ multiplex PCR; TCRdb holds only in-frame clones, not every one. The sample lists tens of thousands of clones; 75% to 95% were seen once. In the case of this clone: Antigen unknown.

The CDR3 spans 14 residues. Trimming pared 6 bases from V and 4 bases from J, leaving 13 bases between. Germline V lookup: CDR1 MGHDK, CDR2 SYGVNS. Study outcomes and limitations: On average, CD8+ T cells had more expanded clones than CD4+. Patients with a partial response at 0.1-3.0 mg/kg had among the lowest clonal expansion.

This TCR was recovered from an adult with an advanced solid tumor such as melanoma, head and neck, liver or kidney cancer. Sequencing was performed on CD4+ or CD8+ T cells sorted from blood, taken in a trial of the OX40 agonist ivuxolimab. This chain joins TRBV25-1 and TRBJ1-5; D not resolved. DNA for the CDR3: TGTGCCAGCAGGGAGAGAGCCGCTAATCAGCCCCAGCATTTT. Its translation: CASRERAANQPQHF.